This TCR beta chain was recorded in a study of shared clonotypes between healthy human individuals. CD45RO-negative CD8 cells positively selected for CCR7 made up the naive population, which excluded terminally differentiated effector memory CD45RA+ cells. Assay: immunoSEQ multiplex PCR; the TCRdb copy retains only in-frame clones and omits some. Among about 2.2 million clones listed, 85% to 95% were seen once. This sequence originates from a man in his late teens or twenties in good health. Some clones in this sample may be carry-over from other donors' samples. The source material was naive CD8+ T cells from PBMCs.

CDR3 loop: CAWSRSGRINEKLFF. The CDR3 DNA follows: TGTGCCTGGAGCCGTTCTGGACGGATTAATGAAAAACTGTTTTTT. This chain uses TRBV30 with TRBJ1-4; the D is unclear. The CDR3 runs to 15 residues. Deletions cut 3 bases from V and 4 bases from J, with 15 bases between. CDR1 GTSNPN and CDR2 SVGIG come from the germline V gene (reference sequence).